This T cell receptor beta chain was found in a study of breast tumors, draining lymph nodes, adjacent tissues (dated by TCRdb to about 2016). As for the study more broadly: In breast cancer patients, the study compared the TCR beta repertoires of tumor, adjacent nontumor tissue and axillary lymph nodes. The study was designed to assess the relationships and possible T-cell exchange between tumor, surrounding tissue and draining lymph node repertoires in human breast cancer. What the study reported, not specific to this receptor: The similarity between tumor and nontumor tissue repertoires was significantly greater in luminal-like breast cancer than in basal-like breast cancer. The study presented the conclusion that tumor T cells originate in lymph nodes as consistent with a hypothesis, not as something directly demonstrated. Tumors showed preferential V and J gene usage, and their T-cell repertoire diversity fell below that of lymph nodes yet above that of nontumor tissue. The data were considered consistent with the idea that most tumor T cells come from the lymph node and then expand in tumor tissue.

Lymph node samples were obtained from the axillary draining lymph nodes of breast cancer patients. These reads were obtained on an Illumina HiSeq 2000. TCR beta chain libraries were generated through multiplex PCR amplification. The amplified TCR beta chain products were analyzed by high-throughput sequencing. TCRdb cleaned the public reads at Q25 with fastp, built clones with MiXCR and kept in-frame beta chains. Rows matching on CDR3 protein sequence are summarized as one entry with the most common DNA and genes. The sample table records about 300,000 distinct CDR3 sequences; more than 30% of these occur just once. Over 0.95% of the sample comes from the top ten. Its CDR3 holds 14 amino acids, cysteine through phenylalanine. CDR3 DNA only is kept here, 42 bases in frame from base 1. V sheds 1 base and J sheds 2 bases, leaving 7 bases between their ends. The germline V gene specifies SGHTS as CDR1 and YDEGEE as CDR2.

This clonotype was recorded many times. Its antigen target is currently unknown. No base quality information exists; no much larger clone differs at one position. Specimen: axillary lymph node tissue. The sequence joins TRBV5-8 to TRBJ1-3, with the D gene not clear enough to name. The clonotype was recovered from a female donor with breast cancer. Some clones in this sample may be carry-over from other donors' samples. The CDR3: CASSLWAAGNTIYF. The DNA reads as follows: TGTGCCAGCAGCTTGTGGGCGGCTGGAAACACCATATATTTT.